This note documents a single T cell receptor (beta chain) sequence. From germline, CDR1 is GTSNPN and CDR2 SVGIG (reference sequence). The CDR3 sequence is 13 residues long. After removal of 5 bases from V and 4 bases from J, the junction contained 7 bases not matched to a gene. This sample was included in a study of blood T cell repertoires in COVID-19. Study-wide background: Acute and convalescent COVID-19 samples came from the United States, Italy and Spain. From T cells, B-cell-depleted T cells, or PBMCs came the material, which was cDNA or gDNA.

Study processing details: It was from reference gene primer amplification that nucleated cell counts were estimated. Clones were sequenced by immunoSEQ multiplex PCR, and TCRdb holds only the in-frame ones, with some missing. V and J calls and clone size come straight from that table; D and trimming were deduced from the DNA. This sample carries 30,000 or so clones, 83% of them seen once, and the ten largest clones take under 4.5%. The source of this sequence is a man aged 50 to 59 with acute or convalescent COVID-19. The rearrangement uses TRBV30 and TRBJ1-2; 7 bases map to TRBD1. Sequencing used peripheral blood. CDR3 sequence (DNA): TGTGCCTGGGGGCCAGGGGGGAGCTATGGCTACACCTTC. It is translated as CAWGPGGSYGYTF.